This T cell receptor beta chain was documented in a study of neurological immune-mediated disorders. General study results and limits: Expanded clones shared no CDR3 amino acid sequences across subjects, suggesting private repertoires in all groups. It was the repertoires of 18 of 34 multiple sclerosis patients that phylogenetic grouping placed in one related-CDR3 cluster, which is a possible signature.

CDR1 is SGHVS and CDR2 is FQNEAQ in the germline V gene. With 4 bases clipped from V and 7 bases from J, the junction kept 6 bases outside the gene matches. CDR3 length: 14 amino acids. The sample holds many counts of this clonotype. Its antigen remains unknown. The authors produced cDNA by 5'RACE using 10-nucleotide random UMIs. TCRdb reprocessed the 5' RACE reads with MiXCR, giving one entry per CDR3 protein. The sample includes 50,000 to 65,000 distinct CDR3 sequences, around 3.6% of them seen just once. Sequenced input: PBMCs. The sequence derives from a man aged 25 to 45 with multiple sclerosis. The rearrangement uses TRBV7-8 and TRBJ2-7; TRBD2 agrees at 11 bases. The CDR3 spells CASSSLAGGREQYF. CDR3 DNA sequence: TGTGCCAGCAGCTCCTTAGCGGGAGGGCGTGAGCAGTACTTC. The full variable domain, completed using reference TRBV7-8 and TRBJ2-7, is GAGVSQSPRYKVAKRGQDVALRCDPISGHVSLFWYQQALGQGPEFLTYFQNEAQLDKSGLPSDRFFAERPEGSVSTLKIQRTQQEDSAVYLCASSSLAGGREQYFGPGTRLTVT.